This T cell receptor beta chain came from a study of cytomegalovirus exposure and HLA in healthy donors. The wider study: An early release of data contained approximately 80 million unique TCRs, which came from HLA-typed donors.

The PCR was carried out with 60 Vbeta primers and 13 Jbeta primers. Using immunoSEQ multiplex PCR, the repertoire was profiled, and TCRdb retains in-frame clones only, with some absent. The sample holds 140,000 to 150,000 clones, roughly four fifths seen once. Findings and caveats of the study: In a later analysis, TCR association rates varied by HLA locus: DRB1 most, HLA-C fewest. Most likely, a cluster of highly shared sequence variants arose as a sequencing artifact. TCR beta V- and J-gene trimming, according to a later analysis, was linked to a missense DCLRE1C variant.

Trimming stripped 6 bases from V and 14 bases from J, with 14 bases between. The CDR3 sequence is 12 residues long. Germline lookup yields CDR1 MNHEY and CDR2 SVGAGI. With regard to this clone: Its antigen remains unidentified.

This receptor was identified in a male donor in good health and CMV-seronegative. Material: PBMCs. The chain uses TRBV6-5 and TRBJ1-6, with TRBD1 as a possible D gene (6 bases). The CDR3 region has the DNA TGTGCCAGCAGGGATTTCAGGGGCACCCTCCACTTT. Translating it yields CASRDFRGTLHF.